Reported below is one TCR beta chain. The CDR3 covers 15 residues. V trimming: 0 bases; J trimming: 8 bases; junction bases outside the gene matches: 6. CDR1 and CDR2 (germline): LGHNA, YSLEER. The data originate from a study of T cells after yellow fever vaccination. Turning to the study itself: SMART-Seq v4 Ultra Low Input prepared libraries from low-cell fractions.

Synthesis of TCR cDNA relied on 5'RACE template switching, which attached a universal primer site and UMIs. A single record per CDR3 protein comes from TCRdb applying MiXCR to the 5' RACE reads. The sample has a few hundred thousand distinct CDR3 sequences, around 20% seen once. The chain combines TRBV4-3 with TRBJ2-1; 8 bases map to TRBD2. This TCR derives from a man younger than 35 who received the YFV17D yellow fever vaccine. This material consisted of PBMCs, taken before the yellow fever booster vaccination. The CDR3 spells CASSQDLSGSDEQFF. The CDR3 bases are TGCGCCAGCAGCCAAGATCTGAGCGGGAGCGATGAGCAGTTCTTC.